One sample yielded the 7 T cell receptor beta chains listed below, sequenced in a study of T cells in Graves' hyperthyroidism and ophthalmopathy. Amplification of TCR beta CDR3 regions was performed using RNA transcripts as template. Primed by the HTBI set, a first-round RT-PCR was run on the TCR CDR3. Using its own MiXCR run on the multiplex PCR reads, TCRdb lists one record per CDR3 protein. The data contain some 600,000 distinct CDR3 sequences, approximately 13% of them singletons. The sequenced sample was blood. The receptors shown here come from a woman in her 30s with Graves' hyperthyroidism that later progressed to Graves' ophthalmopathy.

This clonotype was observed at least ten times. The CDR3 loop is CASSQDGTGGELFF. CDR3 bases: TGTGCCAGCAGCCAAGATGGTACAGGCGGGGAGCTGTTTTTT. This sequence joins TRBV3-1 and TRBJ2-2; tentative D call: TRBD1 (5 bases). Germline assignment: CDR1 LGHDT and CDR2 YNNKEL (reference sequence). The CDR3 has 14 residues. The V end was cut by 0 bases, the J end by 7 bases, with 9 bases between.

This clonotype was found many times. The rearrangement links TRBV5-6 to TRBJ2-7, with 8 bases lining up with TRBD2. Germline loops: CDR1 SGHDT, CDR2 YYEEEE. The ends lost 4 bases at V and 6 bases at J; junction bases unmatched: 12. The CDR3 is 15 residues long. The CDR3: CASSPTGTRASEQYF. The CDR3 DNA reads TGTGCCAGCAGCCCAACCGGGACTAGAGCGTCCGAGCAGTACTTC.

This clonotype was counted many times. The CDR3 sequence: CASTQGPIEKLFF. The CDR3 nucleotides read TGTGCCAGCACACAGGGGCCGATTGAAAAACTGTTTTTT. The V and J genes are TRBV28 and TRBJ1-4; the match to TRBD1 covers 7 bases. Germline V gene sequence: CDR1 MDHEN, CDR2 SYDVKM. The trim removed 7 bases at V and 7 bases at J, leaving 6 bases unmatched. The CDR3 has 13 residues.

The rearrangement joins TRBV2 to TRBJ1-2; D is undetermined. Trimming removed 0 bases at V and 4 bases at J, with 18 bases between. CDR1 and CDR2 from the germline V gene are SNHLY and FYNNEI. This CDR3 contains 17 residues. CDR3 residues: CASSEARGEGEGYGYTF. CDR3 DNA sequence: TGTGCCAGCAGTGAAGCGCGCGGGGAGGGCGAGGGCTATGGCTACACCTTC.

In its sample, this clonotype was seen many times. This sequence joins TRBV12-5 and TRBJ2-3; TRBD1 agrees at 9 bases. Germline V gene lookup returns CDR1 LGHNT and CDR2 FRNRAP. With V trimmed by 4 bases and J by 1 base, 9 bases remained unmatched. This CDR3 is built from 17 residues. The CDR3 DNA is TGTGCTAGTGGTTACAGGGGGCGCCCAGCCGGCACAGATACGCAGTATTTT. Translated: CASGYRGRPAGTDTQYF. The full variable domain, its missing parts supplied by reference TRBV12-5 and TRBJ2-3, is DARVTQTPRHKVTEMGQEVTMRCQPILGHNTVFWYRQTMMQGLELLAYFRNRAPLDDSGMPKDRFSAEMPDATLATLKIQPSEPRDSAVYFCASGYRGRPAGTDTQYFGPGTRLTVL.

This clonotype was recorded a few times. The V gene is TRBV24-1, the J gene TRBJ1-3; D may be TRBD1 (5 bases). The CDR3 has 14 residues. V dropped 4 bases and J dropped 2 bases, with 8 bases sitting between them. From germline, CDR1 is KGHDR and CDR2 SFDVKD. CDR3 nucleotide sequence: TGTGCCACCAGTGAAGGGACCGCTGGAAACACCATATATTTT. It yields the protein CATSEGTAGNTIYF.

The sample holds many counts of this clonotype. This chain links TRBV12-3 or TRBV12-4 with TRBJ2-7; D is unclear. CDR3 length equals 14 residues. Between the trimmed V and J ends, which lost 4 bases and 2 bases, there was a span of 12 bases. The CDR3 loop is CASSSGGTTYEQYF. CDR3 nucleotide sequence: TGTGCCAGCAGTTCGGGTGGCACAACCTACGAGCAGTACTTC.